These T cell receptor beta chains were read from a single sample in a study of blood T cell repertoires in COVID-19. The data were produced by immunoSEQ multiplex PCR, yet TCRdb's version contains in-frame clones alone and is incomplete. The sample shows 120,000 or so clones, under 95% of them seen only once. The source material was peripheral blood. The source of these receptors is a man in his 60s with COVID-19, enrolled during active disease. Both conserved end residues are trimmed from each CDR3. The order of the fields is CDR3 length, V gene, J gene, D gene, CDR3 protein. The D gene is left open where the match is weak.

13	TRBV7-9	TRBJ2-7	TRBD1	ASSLWTGGSHEQY
12	TRBV5-4	TRBJ1-1	TRBD1	ASSFDRGGTEAF
13	TRBV5-1	TRBJ2-1	.	ASSWTGGDYNEQF
12	TRBV24-1	TRBJ2-2	.	ATSLAGFTGELF
12	TRBV11-3	TRBJ1-6	.	ASSFATYNSPLH
13	TRBV5-1	TRBJ2-5	TRBD2	ASSLGLAGGGTQY
10	TRBV4-1	TRBJ1-4	.	ASSQDNGKLF
10	TRBV9	TRBJ2-1	.	ASSVEGDEQF
13	TRBV6-2/TRBV6-3	TRBJ1-2	.	ASSYPPQGLYGYT
14	TRBV30	TRBJ2-2	TRBD1	AWSARTGDWTGELF
12	TRBV4-3	TRBJ1-3	TRBD1	ASSQGDRGPTIY
12	TRBV7-9	TRBJ1-5	TRBD1	ASSPRDSGQPQH
13	TRBV5-4	TRBJ1-1	.	ASSSTAGANTEAF
12	TRBV7-3	TRBJ1-1	.	ASSSQGGDTEAF
12	TRBV18	TRBJ1-1	.	ASSPPGDNTEAF
11	TRBV5-1	TRBJ2-7	.	ASSLGSTYEQY
15	TRBV11-2	TRBJ1-1	.	ASSFPPGGRVDTEAF
10	TRBV5-1	TRBJ2-7	.	ASSSPAYEQY
13	TRBV4-1	TRBJ2-1	TRBD2	ASSQPGLEENEQF
11	TRBV5-1	TRBJ1-1	.	ASSLGSITEAF
15	TRBV7-9	TRBJ2-7	TRBD2	ASSLVTSGRISYEQY
11	TRBV6-5	TRBJ1-2	.	ASNKASSGGYT
9	TRBV30	TRBJ1-2	TRBD1	ARGQALIYT
14	TRBV30	TRBJ2-2	TRBD2	AWSVFSGGHPGELF
12	TRBV10-1	TRBJ2-2	.	ASSTSLNTGELF
12	TRBV7-2	TRBJ2-1	.	ASSSGTRGDEQF
13	TRBV6-5	TRBJ1-5	TRBD1	ASSYSTGIDQPQH
13	TRBV18	TRBJ1-5	.	ASSLAGPPEEAQH
15	TRBV5-6	TRBJ1-6	TRBD1	ASSFITGGTNNSPLH
14	TRBV6-6	TRBJ1-2	.	ASEFPSLRQTGGYT
13	TRBV24-1	TRBJ1-4	TRBD1	ATSDPGTGGEKLF
13	TRBV19	TRBJ1-4	TRBD1	ASSIGGQGYEKLF